The sequence of this TCR beta chain was determined in a study of a mutant IDH1 vaccine in newly diagnosed glioma. Study-wide background: Vaccination began 4-6 weeks post radiotherapy alone, or with temozolomide cycles. Before enrollment, the patients had been treated with radiotherapy alone, temozolomide alone, or both together. Most of them had received both.

Time point defined: week 35, safety follow-up. Doses comprised 300 ug of mutant IDH1 20-mer peptide each, plus topical imiquimod. On this clone: What it binds is not known.

Per the germline V gene, CDR1 is GTSNPN and CDR2 is SVGIG (reference sequence). The CDR3 covers 15 residues. V lost 1 base and J lost 5, with 16 bases in between. Measured with immunoSEQ multiplex PCR; TCRdb has only the in-frame clones, and not every one. Among about 48,000 clones listed, roughly 84% were seen once. General study results and limits: Pseudoprogression seemed unrelated to changes in top peripheral T cell clonotypes. Immune responses induced by the vaccine were seen in around 93% of patients, spanning multiple MHC alleles.

V is TRBV30 and J is TRBJ2-3; a weak D match, TRBD1 (5 bases). The starting material was PBMCs, obtained from a glioma patient whose treatment included an IDH1 peptide vaccine. The TCR originated in a man aged 35-49 years with glioma. CDR3 residues: CAWSDQGTIGDTQYF. The CDR3 nucleotides read TGTGCCTGGAGTGACCAGGGTACTATTGGAGATACGCAGTATTTT.